Below, 27 T cell receptor beta chains from the same sample are listed, as sequenced in a study of shared clonotypes between healthy human individuals. Data came from immunoSEQ multiplex PCR; TCRdb stores just in-frame clones and leaves some out. The sample shows approximately 2,300,000 clones, about nine tenths of them seen only once. The sequenced sample was naive CD4+ T cells from PBMCs. Subset given: CD45RA+ positively selected. These receptor sequences come from a man aged 18 to 29 in good health. Some clones in this sample may be carry-over from other donors' samples.

This chain links TRBV2 with TRBJ1-1; D is unclear. Germline values: CDR1 SNHLY, CDR2 FYNNEI. V was trimmed by 4 bases and J by 7 bases, leaving 10 bases between them. The CDR3 has 12 residues. In DNA form, the CDR3 reads TGTGCCAGCAGTGTCTCGAGGAGTGAAGCTTTCTTT. As protein: CASSVSRSEAFF. The complete variable domain, with remaining parts taken from reference TRBV2 and TRBJ1-1, reads EPEVTQTPSHQVTQMGQEVILRCVPISNHLYFYWYRQILGQKVEFLVSFYNNEISEKSEIFDDQFSVERPDGSNFTLKIRSTKLEDSAMYFCASSVSRSEAFFGQGTRLTVV.

The V gene is TRBV9, the J gene TRBJ1-1, with TRBD1 identical over 8 bases. The V segment lost 4 bases and the J segment 1 base; nucleotides outside the gene matches: 6. Germline values: CDR1 SGDLS, CDR2 YYNGEE. The CDR3 is 15 amino acids. The CDR3 nucleotides read TGTGCCAGCAGCTTTTGGGACAGGTCGAACACTGAAGCTTTCTTT. Translating gives CASSFWDRSNTEAFF.

The rearrangement uses TRBV4-3 and TRBJ1-5, with 8 bases fitting TRBD1. After removal of 4 bases from V and 7 bases from J, the junction contained 6 bases not matched to a gene. Germline V CDR1 and CDR2: LGHNA, YSLEER. This CDR3 contains 14 residues. In DNA form, the CDR3 reads TGCGCCAGCAGCCGCGACAGGGGAAGACAGCCCCAGCATTTT. Its translation: CASSRDRGRQPQHF.

As concerns this clone: The same CDR3 also results from other DNA sequences found in this sample. V is TRBV28 and J is TRBJ1-5, with 7 bases matching TRBD1. The CDR3 covers 14 residues. From germline, CDR1 is MDHEN and CDR2 SYDVKM. The V segment lost 2 bases and the J segment 7 bases; nucleotides outside the gene matches: 5. In nucleotides, the CDR3 is TGTGCCAGCAGTTTAAGGCAGGGGGGACAGCCCCAGCATTTT. Amino acid sequence: CASSLRQGGQPQHF. Complete variable domain (other parts from reference TRBV28 and TRBJ1-5): DVKVTQSSRYLVKRTGEKVFLECVQDMDHENMFWYRQDPGLGLRLIYFSYDVKMKEKGDIPEGYSVSREKKERFSLILESASTNQTSMYLCASSLRQGGQPQHFGDGTRLSIL.

V gene TRBV9 combines with J gene TRBJ1-3, with 7 nucleotides matching TRBD1. This CDR3 contains 15 residues. V lost 7 bases, J lost 4 bases, and 11 bases stayed unmatched. The germline V gene encodes CDR1 SGDLS and CDR2 YYNGEE. The CDR3: CASSEEGAGGNTIYF. In DNA form, the CDR3 reads TGTGCCAGCTCCGAGGAGGGGGCGGGAGGAAACACCATATATTTT.

The rearrangement uses TRBV19 and TRBJ1-2; D not resolved. The V end lost 5 bases, the J end lost 0 bases, and 16 bases lay between the germline ends. The CDR3 contains 16 residues. Looked up from germline, CDR1 is LNHDA and CDR2 is SQIVND (reference sequence). In nucleotides, the CDR3 is TGTGCCAGTAGTCTGGGAGTCGGGGTTACTAACTATGGCTACACCTTC. This gives the protein CASSLGVGVTNYGYTF.

The genes are TRBV5-1 and TRBJ2-7; possibly TRBD1 for D (5 bases). Germline V CDR1 and CDR2: SGHRS, YFSETQ. Trimming stripped 0 bases from V and 5 bases from J, with 12 bases between. The CDR3 has 14 residues. CDR3 sequence (DNA): TGCGCCAGCAGCTTGGCCCCACAGGAAAACGAGCAGTACTTC. Amino acids: CASSLAPQENEQYF.

This chain uses TRBV7-8 with TRBJ2-5; the D gene is possibly TRBD2 (7 bases). The CDR3 contains 15 residues. CDR1 is SGHVS and CDR2 is FQNEAQ in the germline V gene. V was cut by 5 bases and J by 1 base, with 14 bases left in between. CDR3 bases: TGTGCCAGCAGCCCACGGGGGGCGCCCCAAGAGACCCAGTACTTC. Translated, it gives CASSPRGAPQETQYF.

The V call is TRBV5-6, the J call TRBJ2-6; TRBD1 matches 9 bases. This CDR3 has 16 amino acids. After removal of 3 bases from V and 1 base from J, the junction contained 2 bases not matched to a gene. Germline lookup yields CDR1 SGHDT and CDR2 YYEEEE. The CDR3 spells CASSWGTGSGANVLTF. CDR3 DNA: TGTGCCAGCAGCTGGGGGACAGGGTCTGGGGCCAACGTCCTGACTTTC.

The chain uses TRBV15 and TRBJ1-2, with 8 bases aligning to TRBD1. The CDR3 extends over 15 amino acids. Germline CDR1 and CDR2: LNHNV and YYDKDF (reference sequence). V lost 1 base to trimming and J lost 5 bases; unmatched junction nucleotides: 6. Here the CDR3 DNA reads TGTGCCACCAGCAGAGGGGGGGGACAGGCGTATGGCTACACCTTC. This sequence encodes CATSRGGGQAYGYTF.

A remark on this clone: Other DNA sequences from this sample encode an identical CDR3 as well. V usage is TRBV7-3 and J usage is TRBJ2-5; D not certain. Germline V gene sequence: CDR1 SGHTA, CDR2 FQGTGA. Trimming took 0 bases from V and 2 from J, leaving 4 bases between them. The CDR3 extends over 13 amino acids. CDR3 in amino acids: CASSLTRQETQYF. The DNA of the CDR3 is TGTGCCAGCAGCTTAACGCGGCAAGAGACCCAGTACTTC.

This chain connects TRBV18 to TRBJ1-1; 8 bases align to TRBD1. The V and J ends lost 4 bases and 6 bases, in that order; junction bases with no gene match: 4. In germline, CDR1 is KGHSH, CDR2 LQKENI. The CDR3 has 13 amino acids. CDR3 DNA sequence: TGTGCCAGCTCACTCGGACAGGGCCCTGAAGCTTTCTTT. The encoded protein is CASSLGQGPEAFF.

This sequence joins TRBV11-2 and TRBJ2-7; weak D call: TRBD2 (6 bases). V was trimmed by 3 bases and J by 4 bases, leaving 13 bases between them. CDR1 and CDR2 from the germline V gene are SGHAT and FQNNGV. The CDR3 is made up of 14 amino acids. The CDR3 is CASSLVAGLYEQYF. The CDR3 region has the DNA TGTGCCAGCAGCTTGGTTGCGGGGCTATACGAGCAGTACTTC. The whole variable domain, filled in from reference TRBV11-2 and TRBJ2-7, reads EAGVAQSPRYKIIEKRQSVAFWCNPISGHATLYWYQQILGQGPKLLIQFQNNGVVDDSQLPKDRFSAERLKGVDSTLKIQPAKLEDSAVYLCASSLVAGLYEQYFGPGTRLTVT.

The chain uses TRBV5-1 and TRBJ2-3; D is undetermined. CDR1 is SGHRS and CDR2 is YFSETQ in the germline V gene. V gave up 2 bases and J gave up 6 bases, with 16 bases separating them. The CDR3 sequence is 15 residues long. The CDR3 spells CASSFSSGWSDTQYF. DNA for the CDR3: TGCGCCAGCAGCTTTTCTAGTGGGTGGTCCGATACGCAGTATTTT.

This chain uses TRBV28 with TRBJ1-3, with D perhaps matching TRBD1 (5 bases). The CDR3 has 15 amino acids. Trimming pared 6 bases from V and 7 bases from J, leaving 19 bases between. The germline gives CDR1 MDHEN, CDR2 SYDVKM. In DNA form, the CDR3 reads TGTGCCAGCAGCCCCCTTGGGGATTCAGGGAACACCATATATTTT. Amino acid sequence: CASSPLGDSGNTIYF.

The table lists this clone with a count of one. The chain couples TRBV4-1 to TRBJ2-3; TRBD1 matches at 8 bases. V trimming: 5 bases; J trimming: 0 bases; junction bases outside the gene matches: 7. The CDR3 length is 16 residues. Germline assignment: CDR1 MGHRA and CDR2 YSYEKL. The CDR3 is CASSSRTGLSTDTQYF. The CDR3, as DNA: TGCGCCAGCAGCTCCCGGACAGGGCTTAGCACAGATACGCAGTATTTT.

The J gene is TRBJ2-3, the V gene TRBV7-3, with 8 bases identical to TRBD2. Trimming cost V 1 base and J 2 bases; bases outside gene matches: 5. The length of the CDR3 is 16 residues. Germline V CDR1 and CDR2: SGHTA, FQGTGA. The CDR3 coding sequence is TGTGCCAGCAGCTTAAAGCGGGGGACGCCCACAGATACGCAGTATTTT. Amino acid sequence: CASSLKRGTPTDTQYF.

V gene TRBV19 combines with J gene TRBJ2-6; D gene unclear. Germline CDR1 is LNHDA and CDR2 is SQIVND (reference sequence). V lost 6 bases, J lost 0 bases, and 18 bases lay in between. This CDR3 spans 18 amino acids. In DNA, the CDR3 is TGTGCCAGTAGAATTATCCAACTGGGTAACTCTGGGGCCAACGTCCTGACTTTC. It is translated as CASRIIQLGNSGANVLTF.

This rearrangement joins TRBV28 to TRBJ1-5, with D maybe TRBD1 (6 bases). With 6 bases removed from V and 0 bases from J, the gap between germline ends came to 15 bases. Germline CDR1 MDHEN, CDR2 SYDVKM. This CDR3 region has 16 residues. CDR3 DNA sequence: TGTGCCAGCAGACGTACAAGGGACACTAGCAATCAGCCCCAGCATTTT. Encoded protein: CASRRTRDTSNQPQHF.

The genes are TRBV28 and TRBJ2-7; the D is unclear. The V end lost 7 bases, the J end lost 1 base, and 11 bases lay between the germline ends. Germline CDR1 reads MDHEN; CDR2 reads SYDVKM. CDR3 length: 13 amino acids. The DNA of the CDR3 is TGTGCCAGCATCCAGAGGCCGTCCTACGAGCAGTACTTC. This translates into CASIQRPSYEQYF.

This sequence joins TRBV5-1 and TRBJ1-4; D is ambiguous. CDR3 length equals 14 residues. Trimming took off 4 bases at V and 3 bases at J, with 10 bases between the two ends. The germline V gene has CDR1 SGHRS and CDR2 YFSETQ. CDR3 residues: CASSTEWPNEKLFF. CDR3 nucleotide sequence: TGCGCCAGCAGCACTGAGTGGCCTAATGAAAAACTGTTTTTT.

Worth noting for this clone: In the same sample, other DNA sequences code for this CDR3. The V call is TRBV5-1, the J call TRBJ1-5, with no clear D. The V and J ends lost 0 bases and 4 bases respectively, with 11 bases between them. CDR3 length equals 15 residues. Germline V CDR1 and CDR2: SGHRS, YFSETQ. The CDR3 loop reads CASSLEGLPNQPQHF. In nucleotides, the CDR3 is TGCGCCAGCAGCTTGGAGGGTTTGCCTAATCAGCCCCAGCATTTT.

This clone is a singleton in its sample. The chain carries TRBV29-1 and TRBJ1-2; no reliable D call. This CDR3 has 13 amino acids. Deletions cut 5 bases from V and 7 bases from J, with 17 bases between. Germline V gene sequence: CDR1 SQVTM, CDR2 ANQGSEA. The CDR3 here is CSVLEPVAPGYTF. CDR3 coding DNA: TGCAGCGTTCTCGAACCGGTCGCCCCTGGCTACACCTTC.

This chain joins TRBV6-5 and TRBJ1-4; D is possibly TRBD1 (5 bases). V was clipped by 6 bases and J by 0 bases, with 11 bases between them. The CDR3 loop spans 15 amino acids. CDR1 and CDR2 from the germline V gene are MNHEY and SVGAGI. The CDR3 DNA is TGTGCCAGCAGCCGGACCAGGGCAACTAATGAAAAACTGTTTTTT. Translation gives CASSRTRATNEKLFF.

The chain links TRBV27 to TRBJ2-2, with D perhaps TRBD2 (6 bases). V was cut by 2 bases and J by 0 bases, with 13 bases left in between. The CDR3 has 17 amino acids. CDR1 is MNHEY and CDR2 is SMNVEV in the germline V gene (reference sequence). The DNA of the CDR3 is TGTGCCAGCAGTTTACGTTTAGCGGCACCGAACACCGGGGAGCTGTTTTTT. Translating gives CASSLRLAAPNTGELFF.

The chain couples TRBV5-1 to TRBJ2-5; TRBD2 aligns across 7 bases. Germline V gene data show CDR1 as SGHRS and CDR2 as YFSETQ. CDR3 length: 17 amino acids. V lost 5 bases to trimming and J lost 1 base; unmatched junction nucleotides: 14. CDR3 residues: CASSRWARESGQETQYF. The CDR3 DNA follows: TGCGCCAGCAGTCGTTGGGCGCGGGAGAGCGGCCAAGAGACCCAGTACTTC. Variable domain in full (rest from reference TRBV5-1 and TRBJ2-5): KAGVTQTPRYLIKTRGQQVTLSCSPISGHRSVSWYQQTPGQGLQFLFEYFSETQRNKGNFPGRFSGRQFSNSRSEMNVSTLELGDSALYLCASSRWARESGQETQYFGPGTRLLVL.

The table lists this clone with a count of one. Here the CDR3 DNA reads TGTGCCAGCAGGGGGACAGGGTCCGGTGAGCAGTTCTTC. Encoded protein: CASRGTGSGEQFF. V is TRBV27 and J is TRBJ2-1; 9 bases map to TRBD1. Germline V gene data show CDR1 as MNHEY and CDR2 as SMNVEV (reference sequence). This CDR3 contains 13 residues. The V gene end was trimmed by 6 bases and the J gene end by 9 bases; junction bases not matched to a gene: 6.